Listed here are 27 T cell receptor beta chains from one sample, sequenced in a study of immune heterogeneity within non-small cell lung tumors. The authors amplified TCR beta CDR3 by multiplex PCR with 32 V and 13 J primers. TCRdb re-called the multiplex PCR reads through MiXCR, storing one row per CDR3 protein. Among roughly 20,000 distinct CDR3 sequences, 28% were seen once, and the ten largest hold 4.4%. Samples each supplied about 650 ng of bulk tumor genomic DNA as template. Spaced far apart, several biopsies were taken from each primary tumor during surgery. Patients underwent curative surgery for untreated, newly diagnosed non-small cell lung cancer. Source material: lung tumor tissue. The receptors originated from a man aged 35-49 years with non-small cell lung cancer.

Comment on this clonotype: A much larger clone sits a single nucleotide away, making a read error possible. The CDR3 reads CASSRTLRETYGYTF. In DNA form, the CDR3 reads TGTGCCAGCAGCAGAACCCTACGGGAGACCTATGGCTACACCTTC. The rearrangement links TRBV7-6 to TRBJ1-2; D is unclear. CDR1 SGHVS and CDR2 FNYEAQ come from the germline V gene. Trimming pared 5 bases from V and 4 bases from J, leaving 17 bases between. The CDR3 totals 15 residues.

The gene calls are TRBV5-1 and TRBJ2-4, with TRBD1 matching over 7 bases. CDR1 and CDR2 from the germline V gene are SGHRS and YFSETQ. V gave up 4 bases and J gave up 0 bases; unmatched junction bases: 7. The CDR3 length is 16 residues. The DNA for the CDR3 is TGCGCCAGCAGCCTCGGGACAGAGCTAGCCAAAAACATTCAGTACTTC. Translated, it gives CASSLGTELAKNIQYF.

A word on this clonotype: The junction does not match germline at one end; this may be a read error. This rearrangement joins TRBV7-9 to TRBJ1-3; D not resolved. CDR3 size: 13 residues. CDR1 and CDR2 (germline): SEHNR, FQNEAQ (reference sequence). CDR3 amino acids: CASSPSSGNTLYF. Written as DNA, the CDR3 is TGTGCCAGCAGCCCCAGCTCTGGAAACACCTTATATTTT.

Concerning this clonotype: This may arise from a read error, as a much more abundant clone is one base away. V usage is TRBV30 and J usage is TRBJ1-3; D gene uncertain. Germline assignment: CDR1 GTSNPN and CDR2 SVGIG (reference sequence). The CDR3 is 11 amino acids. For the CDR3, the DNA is TGTGACTGGAGTCGGTCGGACACCATATATTTT. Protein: CDWSRSDTIYF. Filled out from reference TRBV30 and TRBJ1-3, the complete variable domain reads SQTIHQWPATLVQPVGSPLSLECTVEGTSNPNLYWYRQAAGRGLQLLFYSVGIGQISSEVPQNLSASRPQDRQFILSSKKLLLSDSGFYLCDWSRSDTIYFGEGSWLTVV.

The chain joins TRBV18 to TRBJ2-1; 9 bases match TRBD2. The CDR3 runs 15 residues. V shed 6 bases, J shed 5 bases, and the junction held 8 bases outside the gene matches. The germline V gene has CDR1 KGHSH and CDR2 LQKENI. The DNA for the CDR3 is TGTGCCAGCTCGTGGGGGGCTAGCGGGAACAATGAGCAGTTCTTC. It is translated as CASSWGASGNNEQFF.

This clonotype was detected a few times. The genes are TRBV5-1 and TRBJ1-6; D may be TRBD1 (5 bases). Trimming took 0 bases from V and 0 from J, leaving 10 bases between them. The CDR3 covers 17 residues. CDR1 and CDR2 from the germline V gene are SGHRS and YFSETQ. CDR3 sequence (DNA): TGCGCCAGCAGCTTGGACAGGATTAGCTCCTATAATTCACCCCTCCACTTT. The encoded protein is CASSLDRISSYNSPLHF.

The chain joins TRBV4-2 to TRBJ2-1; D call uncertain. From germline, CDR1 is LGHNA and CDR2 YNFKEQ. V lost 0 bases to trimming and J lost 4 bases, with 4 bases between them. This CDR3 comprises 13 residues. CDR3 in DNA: TGTGCCAGCAGCCAAGAACAGTACAATGAGCAGTTCTTC. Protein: CASSQEQYNEQFF.

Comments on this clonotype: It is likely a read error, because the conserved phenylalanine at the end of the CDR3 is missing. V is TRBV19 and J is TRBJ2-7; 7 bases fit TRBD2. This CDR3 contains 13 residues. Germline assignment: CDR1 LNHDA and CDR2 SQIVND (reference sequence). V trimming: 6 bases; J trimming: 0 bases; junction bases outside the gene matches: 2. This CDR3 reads CASSRTSSYEQYL. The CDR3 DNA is TGTGCCAGTAGCCGGACTAGCTCCTACGAGCAGTACCTC.

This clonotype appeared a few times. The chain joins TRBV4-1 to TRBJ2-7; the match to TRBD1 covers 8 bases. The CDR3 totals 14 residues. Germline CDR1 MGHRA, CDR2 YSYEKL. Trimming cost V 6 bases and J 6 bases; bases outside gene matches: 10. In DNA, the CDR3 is TGCGCCAGCAGTCCCGGGACAGGAAAACTCGAGCAGTACTTC. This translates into CASSPGTGKLEQYF.

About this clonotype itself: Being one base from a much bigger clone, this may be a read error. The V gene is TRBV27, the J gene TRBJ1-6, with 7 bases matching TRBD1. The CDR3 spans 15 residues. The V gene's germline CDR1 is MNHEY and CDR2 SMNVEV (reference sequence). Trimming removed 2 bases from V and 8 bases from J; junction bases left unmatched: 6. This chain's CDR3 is CASSLATGNDSPLHF. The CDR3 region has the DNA TGTGCCAGCAGTTTAGCGACAGGGAATGATTCACCCCTCCACTTT.

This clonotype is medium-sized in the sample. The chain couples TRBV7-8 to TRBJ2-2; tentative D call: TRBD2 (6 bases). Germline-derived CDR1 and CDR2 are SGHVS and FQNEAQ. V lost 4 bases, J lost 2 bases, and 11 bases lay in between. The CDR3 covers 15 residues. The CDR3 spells CASSSQAGNTGELFF. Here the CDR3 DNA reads TGTGCCAGCAGCTCACAAGCGGGCAACACCGGGGAGCTGTTTTTT.

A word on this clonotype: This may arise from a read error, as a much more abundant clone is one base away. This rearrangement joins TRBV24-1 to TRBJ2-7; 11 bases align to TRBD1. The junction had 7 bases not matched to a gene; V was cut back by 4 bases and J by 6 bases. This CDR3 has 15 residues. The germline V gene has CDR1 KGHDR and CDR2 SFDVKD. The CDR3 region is CATSEGQGALSEQYF. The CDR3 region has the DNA TGTGCCACCAGTGAAGGACAGGGGGCCCTCTCCGAGCAGTACTTC.

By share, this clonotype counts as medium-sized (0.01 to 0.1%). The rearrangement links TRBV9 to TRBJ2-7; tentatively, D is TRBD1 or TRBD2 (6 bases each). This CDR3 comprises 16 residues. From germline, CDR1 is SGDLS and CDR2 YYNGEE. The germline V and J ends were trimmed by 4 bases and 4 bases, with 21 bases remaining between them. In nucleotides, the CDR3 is TGTGCCAGCAGCAAGAGGGGGAGTAGCGGAGATTACGAGCAGTACTTC. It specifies CASSKRGSSGDYEQYF.

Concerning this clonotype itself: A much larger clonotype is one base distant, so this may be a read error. This chain's CDR3 is CSARDPGLAKTGDLFF. The CDR3 DNA sequence: TGCAGTGCTAGAGATCCCGGACTAGCGAAAACCGGGGATCTGTTTTTT. The J gene is TRBJ2-2, the V gene TRBV20-1, with 9 bases matching TRBD2. Germline lookup yields CDR1 DFQATT and CDR2 SNEGSKA (reference sequence). This CDR3 has 16 amino acids.

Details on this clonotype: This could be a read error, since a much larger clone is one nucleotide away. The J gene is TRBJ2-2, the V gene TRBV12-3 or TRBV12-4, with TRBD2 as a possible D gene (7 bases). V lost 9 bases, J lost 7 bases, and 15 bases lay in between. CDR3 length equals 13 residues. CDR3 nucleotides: TGTGCCAGAGGACTAGGGGGGGTCGGGGAGCTGTTTTTT. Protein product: CARGLGGVGELFF.

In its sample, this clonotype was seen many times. CDR3 nucleotide sequence: TGTGCCAGCAGCATGGGCGGGGGGAATGGCTACACCTTC. Translating it yields CASSMGGGNGYTF. The chain is built from TRBV9 and TRBJ1-2; tentatively, D is TRBD1 (5 bases). Germline CDR1 SGDLS, CDR2 YYNGEE. Trimming removed 4 bases from V and 6 bases from J, with 13 bases in between. The CDR3 contains 13 residues.

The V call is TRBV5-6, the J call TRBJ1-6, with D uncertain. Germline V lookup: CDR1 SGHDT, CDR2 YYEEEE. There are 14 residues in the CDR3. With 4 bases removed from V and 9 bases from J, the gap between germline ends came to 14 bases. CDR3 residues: CASSLPDGSSPLHF. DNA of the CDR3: TGTGCCAGCAGCCTCCCGGACGGGAGTTCACCCCTCCACTTT.

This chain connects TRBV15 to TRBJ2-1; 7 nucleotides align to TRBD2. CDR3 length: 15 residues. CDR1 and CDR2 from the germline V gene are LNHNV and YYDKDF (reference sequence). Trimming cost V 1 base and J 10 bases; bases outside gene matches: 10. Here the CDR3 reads CATSRVREARFEQFF. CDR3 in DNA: TGTGCCACCAGCAGAGTCCGGGAGGCTAGATTCGAGCAGTTCTTC.

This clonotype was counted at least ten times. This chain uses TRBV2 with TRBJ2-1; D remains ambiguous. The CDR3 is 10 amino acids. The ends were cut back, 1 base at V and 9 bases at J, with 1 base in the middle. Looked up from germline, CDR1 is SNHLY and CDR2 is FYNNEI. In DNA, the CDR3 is TGTGCCAGCAGTGAAGGTGAGCAGTTCTTC. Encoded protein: CASSEGEQFF.

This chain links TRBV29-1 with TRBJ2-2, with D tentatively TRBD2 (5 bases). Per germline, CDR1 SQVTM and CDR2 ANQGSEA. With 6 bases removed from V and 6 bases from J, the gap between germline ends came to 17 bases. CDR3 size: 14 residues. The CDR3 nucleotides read TGCAGCGTAGCGGCCCAGGTTCATTCCGGGGAGCTGTTTTTT. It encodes CSVAAQVHSGELFF.

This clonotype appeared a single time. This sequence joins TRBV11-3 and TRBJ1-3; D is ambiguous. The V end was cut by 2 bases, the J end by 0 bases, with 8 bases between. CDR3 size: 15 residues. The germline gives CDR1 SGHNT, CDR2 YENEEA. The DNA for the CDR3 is TGTGCCAGCAGCTTACGACACCACTCTGGAAACACCATATATTTT. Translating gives CASSLRHHSGNTIYF.

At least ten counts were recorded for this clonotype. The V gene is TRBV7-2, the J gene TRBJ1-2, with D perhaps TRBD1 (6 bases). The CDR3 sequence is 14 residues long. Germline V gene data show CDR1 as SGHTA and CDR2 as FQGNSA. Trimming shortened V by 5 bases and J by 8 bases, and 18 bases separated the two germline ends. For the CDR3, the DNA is TGTGCCAGCAGCAAAGATGGGGGCACCCACGGCTACACCTTC. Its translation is CASSKDGGTHGYTF.

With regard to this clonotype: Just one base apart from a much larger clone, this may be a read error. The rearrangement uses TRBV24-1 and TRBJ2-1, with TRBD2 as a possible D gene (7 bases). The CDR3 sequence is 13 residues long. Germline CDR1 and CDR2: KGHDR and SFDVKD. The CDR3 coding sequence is TGTTCCACCAGTCCGGGGGGCGCGATTGGGCAGTTCTTC. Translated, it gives CSTSPGGAIGQFF.

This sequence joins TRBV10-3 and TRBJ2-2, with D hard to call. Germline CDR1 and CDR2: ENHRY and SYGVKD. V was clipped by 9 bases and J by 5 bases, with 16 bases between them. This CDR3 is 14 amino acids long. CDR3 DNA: TGTGCCATGGCGGATCCAGGAAGAACCGGGGAGCTGTTTTTT. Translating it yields CAMADPGRTGELFF.

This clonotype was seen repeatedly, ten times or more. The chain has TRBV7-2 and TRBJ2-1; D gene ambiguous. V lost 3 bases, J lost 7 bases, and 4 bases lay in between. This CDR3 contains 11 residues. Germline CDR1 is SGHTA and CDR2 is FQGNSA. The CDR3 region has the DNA TGTGCCAGCAGCTTGGAGAATGAGCAGTTCTTC. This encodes CASSLENEQFF.

CDR3 region: CASSHSGIAGTGELFF. CDR3 sequence (DNA): TGTGCCAGCAGCCATTCCGGGATAGCGGGAACCGGGGAGCTGTTTTTT. The chain joins TRBV14 to TRBJ2-2; 8 bases fit TRBD2. The CDR3 length is 16 residues. V was clipped by 3 bases and J by 5 bases; unmatched bases: 8. Germline V gives CDR1 SGHDN, CDR2 FVKESK.

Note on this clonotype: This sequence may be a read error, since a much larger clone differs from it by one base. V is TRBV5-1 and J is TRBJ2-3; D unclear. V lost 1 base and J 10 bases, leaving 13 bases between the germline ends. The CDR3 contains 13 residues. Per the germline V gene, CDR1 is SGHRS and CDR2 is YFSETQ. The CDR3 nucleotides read TGCGCCAGCAGCTTGTCTGTTTTGGATCCGCAGTATTTT. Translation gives CASSLSVLDPQYF.